These 5 T cell receptor beta chains were sequenced from one sample in a study of blood T cells in healthy people across ages. A second PCR, run for roughly 7 to 11 cycles, used a sample-barcoded 5' primer plus a J-beta primer mix. MiXCR, run by TCRdb on the 5' RACE reads, gives a single entry per CDR3 protein. Of hundreds of thousands of distinct CDR3 sequences detected, 58% appear once; the ten largest clones hold about 20%. What was sequenced was blood. Every receptor here comes from a man aged 25-40 years in good health.

The rearrangement uses TRBV20-1 and TRBJ1-2; possibly TRBD1 for D (5 bases). CDR1 is DFQATT, CDR2 SNEGSKA, per germline (reference sequence). The germline V and J ends were trimmed by 3 bases and 2 bases, with 13 bases remaining between them. The CDR3 contains 14 residues. The CDR3 DNA reads TGCAGTGCTAGTTTGGCAGGGAAGAACTATGGCTACACCTTC. Its protein is CSASLAGKNYGYTF.

The chain uses TRBV2 and TRBJ2-3, with D maybe TRBD1 (5 bases). The CDR3 extends over 13 amino acids. Germline lookup yields CDR1 SNHLY and CDR2 FYNNEI. The ends were cut back, 4 bases at V and 2 bases at J, with 7 bases in the middle. Written as DNA, the CDR3 is TGTGCCAGCAGTGGACAGACCACAGATACGCAGTATTTT. Its protein is CASSGQTTDTQYF.

In this sample, this clonotype turned up a few times. This rearrangement joins TRBV29-1 to TRBJ1-4; no reliable D call. Germline V gives CDR1 SQVTM, CDR2 ANQGSEA. This CDR3 region has 16 residues. V was pared by 0 bases and J by 7 bases, with 18 bases between. The CDR3 region has the DNA TGCAGCGTTGAAGATCGGTCCGGGCTCTCCGTTGAAAAACTGTTTTTT. Translation: CSVEDRSGLSVEKLFF.

This rearrangement joins TRBV7-8 to TRBJ2-1; D unresolved. Germline V gene sequence: CDR1 SGHVS, CDR2 FQNEAQ. This CDR3 comprises 17 residues. The ends were cut back, 3 bases at V and 2 bases at J, with 17 bases in the middle. The CDR3 nucleotides read TGTGCCAGCAGCTTTAGCTTGGGCGGTACGACCTACAATGAGCAGTTCTTC. Translation gives CASSFSLGGTTYNEQFF.

This clonotype appeared a few times. The chain couples TRBV27 to TRBJ2-7, with D maybe TRBD1 (6 bases). The CDR3 consists of 15 residues. Trimming left V 3 bases short and J 4 bases short, with 16 bases between. In germline, CDR1 is MNHEY, CDR2 SMNVEV (reference sequence). The CDR3 here is CASSFGATGFYEQYF. The CDR3 nucleotides are TGTGCCAGCAGTTTTGGAGCGACAGGCTTTTACGAGCAGTACTTC.